These T cell receptor beta chains were read from a single sample in a study of regulatory and conventional T cells in RAG deficiency. The repertoire was sequenced with immunoSEQ multiplex PCR; TCRdb's copy has only in-frame clones and lacks some. This sample has 24,000 or so clones; 85% to 95% occur once, and the top ten carry under 0.85%. This sample was also put to use in a study of regulatory T cells.

Sequencing was performed on CD4+ T cells sorted from blood. All receptors come from a human donor in good health. Each CDR3 is given with its conserved first and last residue. Each record gives: D gene, V gene, clone size, J gene, CDR3 DNA, CDR3 protein. D genes are given only for firm matches. Not every row has a clone size; where given, it reads once, few, many or a size class.

TRBD1	TRBV5-1	NA	TRBJ2-5	TGCGCCAGCGGTTCGGACAGGGCCCCAGAGACCCAGTACTTC	CASGSDRAPETQYF
NA	TRBV7-2	NA	TRBJ2-7	TGTGCCAGCAGCTTAGCGCCAATAGGACTGGCCTACGAGCAGTACTTC	CASSLAPIGLAYEQYF
NA	TRBV5-1	NA	TRBJ2-7	TGCGCCAGCAGCTTGCCTAGTAACAACGAGCAGTACTTC	CASSLPSNNEQYF
TRBD1	TRBV19	NA	TRBJ2-6	TGTGCCAGTAGTTCCCGGGACAGCTCCTCTGGGGCCAACGTCCTGACTTTC	CASSSRDSSSGANVLTF
TRBD1	TRBV6-5	NA	TRBJ2-1	TGTGCCAGCAGTTACCGACAGGGGACCTACAATGAGCAGTTCTTC	CASSYRQGTYNEQFF
NA	TRBV5-1	NA	TRBJ1-1	TGCGCCAGCAGCTTCCAGAGTAACACTGAAGCTTTCTTT	CASSFQSNTEAFF
NA	TRBV5-1	once	TRBJ2-1	TGCGCCAGCAGCCTGACGACCAGGGTCTCGAATGAGCAGTTCTTC	CASSLTTRVSNEQFF
TRBD1	TRBV5-1	once	TRBJ2-6	TGCGCCAGCAGCCTACAAGGGGCAGGGGGTAAGGCCAACGTCCTGACTTTC	CASSLQGAGGKANVLTF
TRBD1	TRBV19	NA	TRBJ1-5	TGTGCCAGTAGTATTGGGACAGGTATTAATCAGCCCCAGCATTTT	CASSIGTGINQPQHF
TRBD1	TRBV4-1	NA	TRBJ2-7	TGCGCCAGCAGCCAAGGCGGTTCAGGGACAGTCTACGAGCAGTACTTC	CASSQGGSGTVYEQYF
TRBD2	TRBV5-1	NA	TRBJ2-1	TGCGCCAGCAGCCCCTGGGTAGCGGGAGCCTATGAGCAGTTCTTC	CASSPWVAGAYEQFF
TRBD2	TRBV6-1	once	TRBJ2-7	TGTGCCAGCACGGGGGCGGGAGGCTACGAGCAGTACTTC	CASTGAGGYEQYF
NA	TRBV5-4	NA	TRBJ2-7	TGTGCCAGCAGCTTCGACAACTCCTACGAGCAGTACTTC	CASSFDNSYEQYF
TRBD1	TRBV9	NA	TRBJ1-3	TGTGCCAGCAGCCCGGGACAGATCTCTGGAAACACCATATATTTT	CASSPGQISGNTIYF
NA	TRBV11-3	NA	TRBJ2-1	TGTGCCAGCAGCTCGTTTTTTGAGCAGTTCTTC	CASSSFFEQFF
NA	TRBV5-4	NA	TRBJ1-1	TGTGCCAGCAGCCATGGGCCCCGGAACACTGAAGCTTTCTTT	CASSHGPRNTEAFF
NA	TRBV21-1	few	TRBJ2-1	TGTGCCAGCAGCAAAGATAAGAGCTCCTACAATGAGCAGTTCTTC	CASSKDKSSYNEQFF
NA	TRBV18	NA	TRBJ2-3	TGTGCCAGCTCACTGGGACCTTCTACAGATACGCAGTATTTT	CASSLGPSTDTQYF
TRBD1	TRBV4-1	once	TRBJ1-6	TGCGCCAGCAGCCAAGCCGACAGGGGACATTCACCCCTCCACTTT	CASSQADRGHSPLHF
NA	TRBV7-9	NA	TRBJ1-2	TGTGCCAGCAGCCCGGACAGCCTAGCTAACTATGGCTACACCTTC	CASSPDSLANYGYTF
TRBD1	TRBV18	NA	TRBJ1-4	TGTGCCAGCTCACTAGGGACAGCTCCTAATGAAAAACTGTTTTTT	CASSLGTAPNEKLFF
TRBD1	TRBV7-7	NA	TRBJ2-1	TGTGCTAGCAGCCGACAGGGTGAGAGTGAGCAGTTCTTC	CASSRQGESEQFF
TRBD2	TRBV5-1	NA	TRBJ2-1	TGCGCCAGCAGCTTAGCGGGGGCCTCTAGGGAGTTCTTC	CASSLAGASREFF
NA	TRBV29-1	NA	TRBJ2-7	TGCAGCGTCCGGGGCAGCCTCCTCTCTGAGGAGCAGTACTTC	CSVRGSLLSEEQYF
NA	TRBV11-2	NA	TRBJ1-5	TGTGCCAGCAGCTTAGACCGAAATCAGCCCCAGCATTTT	CASSLDRNQPQHF